The present T cell receptor beta chain was sequenced within a study of T cell responses to AZD1222 COVID-19 vaccine. Details on this clone: Its antigen remains unidentified.

Study results and limitations: Of spike-specific TCRs, nearly half reportedly target regions left unmutated in variants. Two doses of AZD1222 preceded a rise in Spike-specific TCR breadth and depth. Donor demographics were predominantly white British with a female majority; clonal diversity may be underestimated. Across the whole spike, CD4 TCRs peaked at regions 160-218 and 743-854.

The repertoire was sequenced with immunoSEQ multiplex PCR; TCRdb's copy has only in-frame clones and lacks some. The data show approximately 110,000 clones, more than 80% seen once. The V end lost 0 bases, the J end lost 7 bases, and 6 bases lay between the germline ends. Germline CDR1 MNHEY, CDR2 SVGAGI. There are 13 residues in the CDR3. The TCR comes from an adult in good health. Sample: peripheral blood, taken on day 0 of AZD1222 vaccination. This sequence joins TRBV6-5 and TRBJ2-2; D gene uncertain. Written as DNA, the CDR3 is TGTGCCAGCAGTTACTCCCTACTCGGGGAGCTGTTTTTT. Translating it yields CASSYSLLGELFF.